The source of this T cell receptor beta chain is a study of blood T cell repertoires in COVID-19. Across the study: Samples came from the United States, Italy and Spain, spanning acute and convalescent COVID-19.

Germline V gene data show CDR1 as MDHEN and CDR2 as SYDVKM. V lost 2 bases and J lost 4; bases outside the gene matches: 17. The CDR3 runs 20 residues. Enrollees, about 18 to 95 years old, lived in about two dozen US areas. During the 2 weeks before they entered the study, exposed participants had met someone with a PCR-confirmed or clinician-diagnosed COVID-19 case. As handled by the study authors: Amplification from reference gene primers served as the basis for estimated nucleated cell counts. Assay used: immunoSEQ multiplex PCR; TCRdb lists only in-frame clones, some missing. That table supplies the V and J calls and clone size; D and trimming were determined from the DNA. This sample has some 300,000 clones, with 85% to 90% found just once.

This chain uses TRBV28 with TRBJ2-1; the match to TRBD1 covers 10 bases. Sequenced input: PBMCs or T cells enriched from blood (not recorded which). The TCR comes from a woman aged 45-65 years who had been exposed to COVID-19. In DNA form, the CDR3 reads TGTGCCAGCAGTTTAACCTACGGGAAAAGGACAGGGGGACCATACAATGAGCAGTTCTTC. It codes for CASSLTYGKRTGGPYNEQFF.